Detailed here is one TCR beta chain. From the RT-PCR reads, TCRdb called clonotypes with MiXCR, one entry per CDR3 protein. This sample has some 150,000 distinct CDR3 sequences, with 12% found just once. The sample comes from a study of response to subunit inactivated influenza vaccine. CDR3 length equals 15 residues. Trimming cost V 7 bases and J 3 bases, with 18 bases left between them. In addition, the sample was reused for a study of T cells expressing NK-cell markers. From that study: The cDNA for TCR beta came from 5'RACE template switching with UMIs. It was sorted CD3+CD56+NKG2C+, CD3+CD56+NKG2C- and CD3+CD56-NKG2C+ T cells that supplied the TCR beta repertoires. In the group of eight sequenced donors, seven were HCMV-seropositive and one was seronegative. Dominant NKG2C+ clonotypes made up roughly 1.0-7.5% of CD8+ T cells in several donors. Whether the expanded NKG2C+ T cell clones recognized HCMV remained unclear.

The receptor comes from a man aged 45 to 65 who received an inactivated influenza vaccine. J is TRBJ2-5 and V is TRBV12-3 or TRBV12-4; D possibly corresponds to TRBD2 (5 bases). Sequencing used CD8+ T cells sorted from PBMCs, obtained 11 to 12 days after vaccination. The CDR3 nucleotides read TGTGCCAGCACCGCGACACGTTCCGGGGAAGAGACCCAGTACTTC. Protein sequence: CASTATRSGEETQYF.